Listed below are T cell receptor beta chains from one sample, sequenced in a study of T cell responses to AZD1222 COVID-19 vaccine. The table came from immunoSEQ multiplex PCR; TCRdb's copy has only in-frame clones and leaves some out. The sample shows about 120,000 clones, 88% of them seen only once. This material consisted of peripheral blood, taken 28 days after the second AZD1222 dose. These receptor sequences come from an adult who received the AZD1222 COVID-19 vaccine. The CDR3 runs from the conserved cysteine through the conserved F or W. A D gene is named only where the DNA matches it firmly. Clone size is stated in some rows and not others, as once, few, many or a class when expanded.

clone_size d_call j_call v_call cdr3_aa cdr3_nt
. TRBD2 TRBJ2-1 TRBV14 CASSPGLAGYNEQFF TGTGCCAGCAGCCCCGGACTAGCGGGGTACAATGAGCAGTTCTTC
. . TRBJ2-3 TRBV5-1 CASVGHRFGTDTQYF TGCGCCAGCGTTGGCCACCGGTTTGGCACAGATACGCAGTATTTT
. . TRBJ1-1 TRBV29-1 CSVEDPGSEAFF TGCAGCGTTGAAGATCCCGGCTCTGAAGCTTTCTTT
. TRBD1 TRBJ1-6 TRBV13 CASRDTQGALDSPLHF TGTGCCAGCAGAGACACACAGGGGGCGCTTGATTCACCCCTCCACTTT
. TRBD1 TRBJ2-7 TRBV7-7 CASSADRGYEQYF TGTGCCAGCAGCGCAGACAGGGGGTACGAGCAGTACTTC
once . TRBJ1-5 TRBV2 CASSEIGGVQPQHF TGTGCCAGCAGTGAAATCGGGGGGGTTCAGCCCCAGCATTTT
. . TRBJ1-1 TRBV7-9 CASSLEERTEAFF TGTGCCAGCAGCTTAGAGGAACGGACTGAAGCTTTCTTT
. . TRBJ2-3 TRBV10-3 CAIRGRADTQYF TGTGCCATCAGGGGCCGGGCAGATACGCAGTATTTT
. . TRBJ1-3 TRBV4-1 CASSIITSGNTIYF TGCGCCAGCAGCATTATCACCTCTGGAAACACCATATATTTT
once . TRBJ2-1 TRBV4-3 CASSQLRGSPLF TGCGCCAGCAGCCAACTTCGGGGGTCTCCCCTCTTC
. . TRBJ2-5 TRBV5-4 CASSPGSQETQYF TGTGCCAGCAGCCCCGGGTCCCAAGAGACCCAGTACTTC
. . TRBJ1-5 TRBV7-9 CASSLETAKGNQPQHF TGTGCCAGCAGCTTAGAGACAGCGAAGGGCAATCAGCCCCAGCATTTT
. TRBD1 TRBJ1-5 TRBV5-1 CASSSGTGSLGGQPQHF TGCGCCAGCAGCTCCGGGACAGGGTCATTGGGCGGGCAGCCCCAGCATTTT
. TRBD1 TRBJ2-5 TRBV6-5 CASRTGLETQYF TGTGCCAGCAGGACAGGGTTGGAGACCCAGTACTTC
. . TRBJ1-2 TRBV6-4 CASSEFRGGSSYTF TGTGCCAGCAGTGAGTTCAGAGGGGGATCGAGCTACACCTTC
. TRBD1 TRBJ2-3 TRBV3-1/TRBV3-2 CASSQKPGQGADTQYF TGTGCCAGCAGCCAAAAACCGGGACAGGGGGCAGATACGCAGTATTTT
. TRBD1 TRBJ2-3 TRBV27 CASSWLYSGTGGLDTQYF TGTGCCAGCAGTTGGCTTTACTCCGGGACAGGGGGTTTAGATACGCAGTATTTT
. TRBD1 TRBJ1-2 TRBV7-2 CASSWTGNGYTF TGTGCCAGCAGCTGGACAGGGAATGGCTACACCTTC
. TRBD2 TRBJ2-1 TRBV6-5 CASSSQREGRGEQFF TGTGCCAGCAGTTCGCAGCGGGAGGGCCGGGGTGAGCAGTTCTTC
. . TRBJ1-3 TRBV4-1 CASSQDKGLSTIYF TGCGCCAGCAGCCAAGATAAAGGGTTAAGCACCATATATTTT
. . TRBJ2-1 TRBV27 CASSSWVDFVPLRDEQFF TGTGCCAGCAGTTCCTGGGTCGATTTCGTCCCCTTACGGGATGAGCAGTTCTTC
. TRBD2 TRBJ2-1 TRBV19 CASSIRLLRESLYNEQFF TGTGCCAGTAGTATAAGGCTTCTGCGGGAGTCACTCTACAATGAGCAGTTCTTC
. . TRBJ2-5 TRBV9 CASSVGTGSKETQYF TGTGCCAGCAGCGTAGGGACGGGGAGTAAAGAGACCCAGTACTTC
. TRBD2 TRBJ2-1 TRBV15 CATSRGSSGGYNEQFF TGTGCCACCAGCAGAGGCTCTAGCGGGGGTTACAATGAGCAGTTCTTC
. TRBD1 TRBJ1-4 TRBV19 CASSIVQGDEKLFF TGTGCCAGTAGTATTGTACAGGGGGATGAAAAACTGTTTTTT
. . TRBJ2-3 TRBV4-1 CASSQERVVGDTQYF TGCGCCAGCAGCCAAGAACGGGTAGTTGGAGATACGCAGTATTTT
. . TRBJ2-7 TRBV6-5 CASTKGYEQYF TGTGCCAGCACGAAGGGGTACGAGCAGTACTTC
. . TRBJ2-7 TRBV19 CASSIVPGVDYEQYF TGTGCCAGTAGTATAGTTCCAGGGGTGGACTACGAGCAGTACTTC
. TRBD1 TRBJ1-6 TRBV7-2 CASSSGQGGSGFYNSPLHF TGTGCCAGCAGCTCGGGACAGGGGGGATCTGGGTTCTATAATTCACCCCTCCACTTT
few TRBD1 TRBJ1-2 TRBV27 CASRRQQGAEGYTF TGTGCCAGCAGACGTCAACAGGGGGCGGAAGGCTACACCTTC
. . TRBJ2-1 TRBV9 CASSVEAEYNEQFF TGTGCCAGCAGCGTAGAGGCGGAATACAATGAGCAGTTCTTC
. . TRBJ2-7 TRBV5-5 CASSHSGDLSYEQYF TGTGCCAGCAGCCATTCCGGGGACTTGTCCTACGAGCAGTACTTC
. . TRBJ1-5 TRBV10-3 CAISERGNQPQHF TGTGCCATCAGTGAGCGGGGCAATCAGCCCCAGCATTTT
. . TRBJ1-5 TRBV11-2 CASSFSGDQPQHF TGTGCCAGCAGCTTTTCGGGGGATCAGCCCCAGCATTTT
. . TRBJ1-4 TRBV21-1 CASSKGGGEKLFF TGTGCCAGCAGCAAGGGAGGTGGGGAAAAACTGTTTTTT
. TRBD1 TRBJ1-1 TRBV12-3/TRBV12-4 CATGRRQGSEAFF TGTGCCACGGGGCGCCGACAGGGCTCTGAAGCTTTCTTT
. TRBD1 TRBJ1-3 TRBV28 CASFSGTAGLGNTIYF TGTGCCAGCTTCTCCGGGACAGCAGGGCTTGGAAACACCATATATTTT
few . TRBJ2-7 TRBV2 CASTQRAVEQYF TGTGCCAGCACCCAGCGGGCGGTCGAGCAGTACTTC
. . TRBJ1-1 TRBV19 CASSIRQTTMNTEAFF TGTGCCAGTAGTATAAGACAGACCACAATGAACACTGAAGCTTTCTTT
. . TRBJ2-1 TRBV28 CASSPLGVNFLGEQFF TGTGCCAGCAGTCCATTGGGGGTAAATTTTCTAGGTGAGCAGTTCTTC
once TRBD1 TRBJ1-1 TRBV9 CASSVGQGQGVSTEAFF TGTGCCAGCAGCGTAGGGCAGGGACAGGGGGTTAGCACTGAAGCTTTCTTT
. . TRBJ1-1 TRBV7-2 CASSRRARGEAFF TGTGCCAGCAGCCGCCGCGCTCGGGGAGAAGCTTTCTTT
. TRBD1 TRBJ2-7 TRBV11-2 CASSLGTGGRDSYEQYF TGTGCCAGCAGCTTAGGGACAGGGGGCCGCGACTCCTACGAGCAGTACTTC
. . TRBJ1-6 TRBV28 CASSLLGAWATLHF TGTGCCAGCAGTTTGCTGGGCGCTTGGGCCACCCTCCACTTT
. . TRBJ1-2 TRBV7-9 CASSFLWRGTYGYTF .